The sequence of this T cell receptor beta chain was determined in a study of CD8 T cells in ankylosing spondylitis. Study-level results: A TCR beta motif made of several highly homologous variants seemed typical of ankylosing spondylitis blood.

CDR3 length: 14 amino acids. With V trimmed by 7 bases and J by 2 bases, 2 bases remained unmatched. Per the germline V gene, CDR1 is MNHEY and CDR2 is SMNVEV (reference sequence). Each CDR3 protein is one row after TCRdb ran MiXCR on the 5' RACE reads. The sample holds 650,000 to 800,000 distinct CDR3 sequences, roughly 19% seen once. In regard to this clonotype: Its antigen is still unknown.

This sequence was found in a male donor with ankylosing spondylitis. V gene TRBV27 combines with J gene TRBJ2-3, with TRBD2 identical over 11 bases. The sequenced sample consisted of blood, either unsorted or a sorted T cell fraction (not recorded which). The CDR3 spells CASKLAGATDTQYF. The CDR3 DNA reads TGTGCCAGCAAACTAGCGGGGGCCACAGATACGCAGTATTTT.